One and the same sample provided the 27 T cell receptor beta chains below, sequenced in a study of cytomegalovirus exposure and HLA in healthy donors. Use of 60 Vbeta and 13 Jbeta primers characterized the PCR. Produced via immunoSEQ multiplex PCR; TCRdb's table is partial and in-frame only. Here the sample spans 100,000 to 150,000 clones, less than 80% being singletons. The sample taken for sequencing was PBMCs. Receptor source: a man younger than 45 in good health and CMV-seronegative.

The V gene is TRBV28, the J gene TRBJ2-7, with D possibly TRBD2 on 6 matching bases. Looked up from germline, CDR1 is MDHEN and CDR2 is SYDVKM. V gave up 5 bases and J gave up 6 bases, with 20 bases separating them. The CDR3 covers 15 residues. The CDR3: CASSNNPGPRGEQYF. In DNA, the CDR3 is TGTGCCAGCAGTAACAATCCGGGACCGCGGGGCGAGCAGTACTTC.

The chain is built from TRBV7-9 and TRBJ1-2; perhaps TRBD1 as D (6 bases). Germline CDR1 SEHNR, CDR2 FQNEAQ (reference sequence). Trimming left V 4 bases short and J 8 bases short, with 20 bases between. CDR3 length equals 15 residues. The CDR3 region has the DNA TGTGCCAGCAGCTATGGGACATCGGGCCTGGTGGGCTACACCTTC. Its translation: CASSYGTSGLVGYTF.

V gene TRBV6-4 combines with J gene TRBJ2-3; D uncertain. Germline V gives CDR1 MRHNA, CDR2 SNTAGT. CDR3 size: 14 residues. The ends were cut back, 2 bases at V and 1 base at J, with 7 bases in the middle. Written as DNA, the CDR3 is TGTGCCAGCAGTGACCCTCCCGGCACAGATACGCAGTATTTT. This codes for CASSDPPGTDTQYF.

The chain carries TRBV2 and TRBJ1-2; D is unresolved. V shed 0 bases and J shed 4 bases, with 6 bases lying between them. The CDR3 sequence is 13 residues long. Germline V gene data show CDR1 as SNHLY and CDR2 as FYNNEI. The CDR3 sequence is CASSEAPFYGYTF. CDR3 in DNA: TGTGCCAGCAGTGAAGCCCCCTTCTATGGCTACACCTTC.

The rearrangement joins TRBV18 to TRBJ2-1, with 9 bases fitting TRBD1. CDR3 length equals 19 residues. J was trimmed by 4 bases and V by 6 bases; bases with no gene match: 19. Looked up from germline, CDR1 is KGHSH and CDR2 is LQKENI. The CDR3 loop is CASSLRGQGFDLGYNEQFF. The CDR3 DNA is TGTGCCAGCTCGCTCCGGGGACAGGGTTTCGATCTAGGGTACAATGAGCAGTTCTTC.

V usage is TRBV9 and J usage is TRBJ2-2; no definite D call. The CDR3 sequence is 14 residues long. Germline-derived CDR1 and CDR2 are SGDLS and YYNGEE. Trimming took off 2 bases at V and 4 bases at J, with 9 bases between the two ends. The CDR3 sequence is CASSVRVGTGELFF. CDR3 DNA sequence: TGTGCCAGCAGCGTTCGGGTGGGCACCGGGGAGCTGTTTTTT.

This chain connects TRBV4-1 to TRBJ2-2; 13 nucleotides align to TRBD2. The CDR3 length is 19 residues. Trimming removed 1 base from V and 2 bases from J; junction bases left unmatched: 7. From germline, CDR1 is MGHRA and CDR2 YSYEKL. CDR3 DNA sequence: TGCGCCAGCAGCCAAGTGCCGGGACTAGCGGGGCCTAACACCGGGGAGCTGTTTTTT. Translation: CASSQVPGLAGPNTGELFF.

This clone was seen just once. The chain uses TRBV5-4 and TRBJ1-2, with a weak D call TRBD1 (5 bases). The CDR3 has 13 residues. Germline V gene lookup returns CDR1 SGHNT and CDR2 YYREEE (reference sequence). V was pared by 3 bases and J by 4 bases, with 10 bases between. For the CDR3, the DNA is TGTGCCAGCAGCTACCAGGGTAGCTATGGCTACACCTTC. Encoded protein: CASSYQGSYGYTF. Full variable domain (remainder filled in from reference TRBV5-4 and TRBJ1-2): ETGVTQSPTHLIKTRGQQVTLRCSSQSGHNTVSWYQQALGQGPQFIFQYYREEENGRGNFPPRFSGLQFPNYSSELNVNALELDDSALYLCASSYQGSYGYTFGSGTRLTVV.

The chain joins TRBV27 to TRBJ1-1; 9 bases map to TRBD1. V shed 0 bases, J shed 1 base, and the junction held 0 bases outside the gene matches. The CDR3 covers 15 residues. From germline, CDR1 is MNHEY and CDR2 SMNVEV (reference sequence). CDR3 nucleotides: TGTGCCAGCAGTTTATCGACAGGGGGGAACACTGAAGCTTTCTTT. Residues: CASSLSTGGNTEAFF.

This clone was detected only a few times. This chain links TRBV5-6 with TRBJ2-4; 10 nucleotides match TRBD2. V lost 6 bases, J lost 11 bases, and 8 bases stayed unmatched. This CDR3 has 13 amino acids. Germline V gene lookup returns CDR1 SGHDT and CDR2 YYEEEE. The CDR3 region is CASIPSGGSVQYF. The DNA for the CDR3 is TGTGCCAGCATCCCTAGCGGGGGTTCGGTTCAGTACTTC.

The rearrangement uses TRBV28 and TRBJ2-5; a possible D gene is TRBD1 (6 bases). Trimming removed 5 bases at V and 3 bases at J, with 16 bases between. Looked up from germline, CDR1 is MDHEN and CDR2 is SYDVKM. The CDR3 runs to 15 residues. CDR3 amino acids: CASSNLARTEETQYF. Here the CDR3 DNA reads TGTGCCAGCAGTAACCTAGCCCGGACAGAAGAGACCCAGTACTTC.

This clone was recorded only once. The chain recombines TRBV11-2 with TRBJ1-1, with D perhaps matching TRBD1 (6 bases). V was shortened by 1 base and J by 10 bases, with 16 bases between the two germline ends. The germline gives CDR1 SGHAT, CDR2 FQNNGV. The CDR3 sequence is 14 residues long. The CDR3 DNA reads TGTGCCAGCAGCTTAGGCCAAACAGGGTTCGGAGCTTTCTTT. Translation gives CASSLGQTGFGAFF.

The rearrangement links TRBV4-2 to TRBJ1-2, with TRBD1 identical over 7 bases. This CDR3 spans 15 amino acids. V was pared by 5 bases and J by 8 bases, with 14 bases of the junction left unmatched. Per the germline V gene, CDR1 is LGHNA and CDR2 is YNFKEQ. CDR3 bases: TGTGCCAGCAGCTTTACTACGGGACAGACTATCGGCTACACCTTC. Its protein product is CASSFTTGQTIGYTF.

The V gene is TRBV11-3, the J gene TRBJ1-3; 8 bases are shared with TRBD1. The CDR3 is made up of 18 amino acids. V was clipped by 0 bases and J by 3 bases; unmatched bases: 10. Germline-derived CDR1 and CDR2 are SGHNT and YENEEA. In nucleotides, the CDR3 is TGTGCCAGCAGCTTAGATCCCGACAGGGGATTATTTGGAAACACCATATATTTT. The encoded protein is CASSLDPDRGLFGNTIYF.

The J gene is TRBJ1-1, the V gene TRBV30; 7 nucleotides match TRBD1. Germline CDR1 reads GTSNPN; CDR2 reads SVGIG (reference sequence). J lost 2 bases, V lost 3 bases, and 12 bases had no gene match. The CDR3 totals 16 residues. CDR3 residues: CAWRKRVGTANTEAFF. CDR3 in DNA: TGTGCCTGGAGAAAGAGGGTCGGGACAGCCAACACTGAAGCTTTCTTT.

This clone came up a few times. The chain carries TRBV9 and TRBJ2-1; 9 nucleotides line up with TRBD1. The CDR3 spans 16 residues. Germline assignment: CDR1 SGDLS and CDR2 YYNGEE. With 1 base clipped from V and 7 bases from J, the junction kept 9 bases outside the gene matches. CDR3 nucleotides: TGTGCCAGCAGCGTACTGGGACAGGGCCGTGGTAATGAGCAGTTCTTC. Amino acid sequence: CASSVLGQGRGNEQFF.

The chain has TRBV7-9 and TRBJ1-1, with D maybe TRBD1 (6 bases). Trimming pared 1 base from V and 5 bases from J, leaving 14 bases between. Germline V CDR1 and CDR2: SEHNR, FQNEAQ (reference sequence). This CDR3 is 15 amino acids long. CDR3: CASSLDRAGETEAFF. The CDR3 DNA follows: TGTGCCAGCAGCTTAGACAGGGCAGGAGAGACTGAAGCTTTCTTT.

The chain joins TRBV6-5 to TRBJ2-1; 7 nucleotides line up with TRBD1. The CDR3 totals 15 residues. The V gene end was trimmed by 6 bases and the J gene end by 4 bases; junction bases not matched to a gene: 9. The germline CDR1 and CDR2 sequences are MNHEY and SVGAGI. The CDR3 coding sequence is TGTGCCAGCAGGGTTGGGACAGCACCTTACAATGAGCAGTTCTTC. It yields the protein CASRVGTAPYNEQFF.

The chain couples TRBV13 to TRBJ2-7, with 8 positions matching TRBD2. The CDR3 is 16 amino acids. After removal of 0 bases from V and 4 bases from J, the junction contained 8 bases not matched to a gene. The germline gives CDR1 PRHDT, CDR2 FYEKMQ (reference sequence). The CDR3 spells CASSLGFSGEPYEQYF. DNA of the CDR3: TGTGCCAGCAGCTTAGGCTTTAGCGGGGAACCGTACGAGCAGTACTTC.

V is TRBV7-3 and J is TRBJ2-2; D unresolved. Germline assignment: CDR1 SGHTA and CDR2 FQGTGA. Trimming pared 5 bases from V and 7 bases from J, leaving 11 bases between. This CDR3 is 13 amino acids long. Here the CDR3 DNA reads TGTGCCAGCAGCCAGGAATCAGTCGGGGAGCTGTTTTTT. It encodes CASSQESVGELFF.

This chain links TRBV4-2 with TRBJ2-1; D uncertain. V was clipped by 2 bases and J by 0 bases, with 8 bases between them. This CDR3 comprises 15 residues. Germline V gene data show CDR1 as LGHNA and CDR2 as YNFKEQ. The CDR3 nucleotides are TGTGCCAGCAGCCAATCCTTATTCTCCTACAATGAGCAGTTCTTC. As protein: CASSQSLFSYNEQFF.

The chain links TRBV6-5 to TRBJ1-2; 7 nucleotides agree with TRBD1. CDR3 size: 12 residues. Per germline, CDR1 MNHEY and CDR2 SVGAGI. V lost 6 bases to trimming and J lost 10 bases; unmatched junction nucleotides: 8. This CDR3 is CASSTGQAVYTF. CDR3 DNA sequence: TGTGCCAGCAGCACCGGACAGGCGGTCTACACCTTC.

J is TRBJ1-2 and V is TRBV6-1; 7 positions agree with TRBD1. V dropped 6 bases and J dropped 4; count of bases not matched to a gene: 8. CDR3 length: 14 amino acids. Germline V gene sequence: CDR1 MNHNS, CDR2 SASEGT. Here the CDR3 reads CASSPGTESYGYTF. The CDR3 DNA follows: TGTGCCAGCAGCCCAGGGACAGAAAGCTATGGCTACACCTTC.

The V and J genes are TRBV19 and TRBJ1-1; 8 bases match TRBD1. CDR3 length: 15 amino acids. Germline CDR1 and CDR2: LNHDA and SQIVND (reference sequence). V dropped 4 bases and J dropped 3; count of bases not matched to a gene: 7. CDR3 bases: TGTGCCAGTAGTAAGGGACAGGTGTGGGACACTGAAGCTTTCTTT. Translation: CASSKGQVWDTEAFF.

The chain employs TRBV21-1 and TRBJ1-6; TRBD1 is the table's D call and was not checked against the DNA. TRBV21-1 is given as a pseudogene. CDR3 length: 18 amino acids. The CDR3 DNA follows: TGTGCCAGCAGCAAATACCCCCGGGACAGCTCCTATAATTCACCCCTCCACTTT. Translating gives CASSKYPRDSSYNSPLHF.

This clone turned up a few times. CDR3 sequence reads: CARLGGQGSYEQYF. In nucleotides, the CDR3 is TGTGCCAGACTAGGCGGACAGGGATCCTACGAGCAGTACTTC. This chain joins TRBV6-6 and TRBJ2-7, with 8 bases that match TRBD1. J lost 1 base, V lost 9 bases, and 8 bases had no gene match. Germline CDR1 is MNHNY and CDR2 is SVGAGI (reference sequence). The CDR3 consists of 14 residues.

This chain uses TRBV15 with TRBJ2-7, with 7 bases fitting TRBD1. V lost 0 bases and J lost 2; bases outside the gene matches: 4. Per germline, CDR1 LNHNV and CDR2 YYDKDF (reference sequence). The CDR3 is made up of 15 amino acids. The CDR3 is CATSREGDRAYEQYF. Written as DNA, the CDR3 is TGTGCCACCAGCAGAGAAGGGGACAGAGCCTACGAGCAGTACTTC.